Listed below are T cell receptor beta chains from one sample, sequenced in a study of cytomegalovirus exposure and HLA in healthy donors. The repertoire was sequenced with immunoSEQ multiplex PCR; TCRdb's copy has only in-frame clones and lacks some. The table shows about 97,000 clones, with roughly three quarters occurring only once. The sample consisted of PBMCs. The receptors shown here come from a man aged 35-49 years in good health and CMV-seronegative. The CDR3 runs from the conserved cysteine through the conserved F or W. The D gene is left open where the match is weak. Size values are once, few and many counts, or a class for expanded clones, and some rows have none.

V gene	CDR3 length	D gene	J gene	clone size	CDR3 DNA	CDR3 protein
TRBV28	15	TRBD1	TRBJ1-2	-	TGTGCCAGCAGTTTTTTCGGGACAGGGGATGGTGGCTACACCTTC	CASSFFGTGDGGYTF
TRBV6-5	13	TRBD2	TRBJ2-5	-	TGTGCCAGCATGGTGCTAGCGGGAGAGACCCAGTACTTC	CASMVLAGETQYF
TRBV30	12	-	TRBJ2-6	-	TGTGCCTGGAAGCTCTATAAGAACGTCCTGACTTTC	CAWKLYKNVLTF
TRBV2	15	-	TRBJ1-6	-	TGTGCCAGCAGCCAGACAGATCCCGCTGGTTCACCCCTCCACTTT	CASSQTDPAGSPLHF
TRBV6-5	14	TRBD1	TRBJ2-3	-	TGTGCCAGCAGTGGGGGACAGGGGGGGGATACGCAGTATTTT	CASSGGQGGDTQYF
TRBV27	14	TRBD1	TRBJ1-2	-	TGTGCCAGCACCCCACAGGGGGATGGAACTGGCTACACCTTC	CASTPQGDGTGYTF
TRBV20-1	11	-	TRBJ1-4	-	TGCAGTGCTAGGGAGGGGACAAAACTGTTTTTT	CSAREGTKLFF
TRBV6-5	15	-	TRBJ2-7	-	TGTGCCAGCAGTGGAAACAGGGAGAGCTCCTACGAGCAGTACTTC	CASSGNRESSYEQYF
TRBV6-4	18	-	TRBJ2-1	-	TGTGCCAGCAGTGACTCCCCTCGTGGGGCAGGGCCGAACAATGAGCAGTTCTTC	CASSDSPRGAGPNNEQFF
TRBV2	16	TRBD1	TRBJ2-6	-	TGTGCCAGCAGTGGAGAGACAGGGGCAGGGGCCAACGTCCTGACTTTC	CASSGETGAGANVLTF
TRBV29-1	13	TRBD1	TRBJ1-2	few	TGCAGCGCTACAATGACAGGGGGCCATGGCTACACCTTC	CSATMTGGHGYTF
TRBV2	13	-	TRBJ2-5	-	TGTGCCAGCAGTGACGCAGGGAGGGAGACCCAGTACTTC	CASSDAGRETQYF
TRBV5-4	16	-	TRBJ1-4	-	TGTGCCAGCAGCTTCGGGTCCGGAGGAACTAATGAAAAACTGTTTTTT	CASSFGSGGTNEKLFF
TRBV2	11	-	TRBJ1-3	-	TGTGCCAGCAGTGCGGGAAACACCATATATTTT	CASSAGNTIYF
TRBV11-2	15	TRBD1	TRBJ1-2	-	TGTGCCAGCAGCTTAGAGGCGGAGGGGGCCTGGGGCTACACCTTC	CASSLEAEGAWGYTF
TRBV11-2	16	-	TRBJ2-1	few	TGTGCCAGCAGCTTAGTGGGGTGGGGGGTTGGGAATGAGCAGTTCTTC	CASSLVGWGVGNEQFF
TRBV7-8	14	-	TRBJ2-2	once	TGTGCCAGCAGCTTACCCCTTTGGCCCGGGGAGCTGTTTTTT	CASSLPLWPGELFF